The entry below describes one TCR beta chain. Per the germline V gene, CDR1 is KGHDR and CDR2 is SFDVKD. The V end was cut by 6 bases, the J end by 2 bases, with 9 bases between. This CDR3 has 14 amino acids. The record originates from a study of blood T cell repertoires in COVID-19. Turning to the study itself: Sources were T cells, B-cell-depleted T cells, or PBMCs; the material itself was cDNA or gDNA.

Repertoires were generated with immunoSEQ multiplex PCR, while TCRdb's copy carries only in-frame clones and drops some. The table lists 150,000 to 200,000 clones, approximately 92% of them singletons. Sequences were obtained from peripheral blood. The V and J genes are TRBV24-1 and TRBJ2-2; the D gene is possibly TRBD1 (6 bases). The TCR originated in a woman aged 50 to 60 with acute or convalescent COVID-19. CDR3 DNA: TGTGCCACCAGTAGGGACACAAACACCGGGGAGCTGTTTTTT. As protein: CATSRDTNTGELFF.